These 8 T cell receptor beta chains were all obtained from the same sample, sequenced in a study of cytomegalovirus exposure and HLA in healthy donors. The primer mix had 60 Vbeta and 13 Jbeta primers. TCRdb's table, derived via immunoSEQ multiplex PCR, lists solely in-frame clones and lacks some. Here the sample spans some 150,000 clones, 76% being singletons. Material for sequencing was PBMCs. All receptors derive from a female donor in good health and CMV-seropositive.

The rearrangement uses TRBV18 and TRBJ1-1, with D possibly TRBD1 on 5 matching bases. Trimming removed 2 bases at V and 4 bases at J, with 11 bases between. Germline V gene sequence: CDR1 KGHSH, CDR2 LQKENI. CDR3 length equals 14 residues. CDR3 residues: CASSPAARATEAFF. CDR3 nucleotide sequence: TGTGCCAGCTCACCAGCCGCCAGGGCCACTGAAGCTTTCTTT.

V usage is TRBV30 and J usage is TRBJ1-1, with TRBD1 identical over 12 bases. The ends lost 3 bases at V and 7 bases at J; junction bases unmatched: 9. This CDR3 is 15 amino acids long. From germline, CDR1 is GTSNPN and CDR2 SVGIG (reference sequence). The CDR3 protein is CAWSPTGTGGFEAFF. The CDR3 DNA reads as TGTGCCTGGAGCCCGACCGGGACAGGGGGCTTTGAAGCTTTCTTT.

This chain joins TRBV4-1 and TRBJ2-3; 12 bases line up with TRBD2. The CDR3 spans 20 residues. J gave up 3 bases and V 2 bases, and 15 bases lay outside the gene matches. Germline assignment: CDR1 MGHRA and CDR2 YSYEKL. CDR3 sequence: CASSQPILAGGPKGTDTQYF. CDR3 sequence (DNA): TGCGCCAGCAGCCAACCAATCCTAGCGGGGGGGCCAAAAGGTACAGATACGCAGTATTTT.

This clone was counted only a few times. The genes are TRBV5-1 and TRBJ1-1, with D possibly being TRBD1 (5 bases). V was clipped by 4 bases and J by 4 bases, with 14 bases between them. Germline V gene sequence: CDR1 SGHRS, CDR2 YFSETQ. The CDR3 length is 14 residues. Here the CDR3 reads CASSIDSFITEAFF. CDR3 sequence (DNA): TGCGCCAGCAGCATTGACAGTTTCATCACTGAAGCTTTCTTT.

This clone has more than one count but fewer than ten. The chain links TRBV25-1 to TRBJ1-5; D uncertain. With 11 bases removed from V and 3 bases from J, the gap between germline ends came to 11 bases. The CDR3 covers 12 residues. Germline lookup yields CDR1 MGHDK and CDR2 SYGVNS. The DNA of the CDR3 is TGTGCCTCTCGGGGAACCAATCAGCCCCAGCATTTT. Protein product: CASRGTNQPQHF.

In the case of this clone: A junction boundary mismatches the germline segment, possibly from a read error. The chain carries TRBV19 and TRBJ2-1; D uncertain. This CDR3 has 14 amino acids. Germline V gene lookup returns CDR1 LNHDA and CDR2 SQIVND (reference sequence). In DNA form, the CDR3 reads TGTGCCAGTACCCGAGGCCGCTCCCACAATGAGCAGTTCTTC. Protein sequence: CASTRGRSHNEQFF.

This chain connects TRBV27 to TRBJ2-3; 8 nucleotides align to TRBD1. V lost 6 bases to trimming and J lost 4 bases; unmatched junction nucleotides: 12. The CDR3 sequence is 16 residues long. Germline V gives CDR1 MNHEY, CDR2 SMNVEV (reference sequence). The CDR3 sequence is CASSTLGTGAADTQYF. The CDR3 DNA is TGTGCCAGCAGCACCTTGGGGACAGGTGCCGCAGATACGCAGTATTTT.

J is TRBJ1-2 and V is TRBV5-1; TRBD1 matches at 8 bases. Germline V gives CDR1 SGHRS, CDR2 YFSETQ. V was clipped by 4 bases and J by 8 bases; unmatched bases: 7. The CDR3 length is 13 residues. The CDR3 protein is CASSLGQGLGYTF. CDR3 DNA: TGCGCCAGCAGCCTCGGACAGGGTTTAGGCTACACCTTC.